Listed here are 20 T cell receptor beta chains from one sample, sequenced in a study of T-cell memory formation after mild COVID-19. MiXCR was run by TCRdb on the 5' RACE reads, yielding one entry per CDR3 protein. This sample yields 500,000 to 600,000 distinct CDR3 sequences, of which roughly 18% are seen a single time; around 11% belongs to the top ten. The specimen was PBMCs or a T cell subset sorted from them (not recorded which). Receptors were obtained from an adult woman who had mild COVID-19 (a few samples of this study predate the infection). Cell type and time point are not known.

In its sample, this clonotype was seen a few times. The rearrangement links TRBV19 to TRBJ2-3, with TRBD2 matching 11 bases. Germline V gene data show CDR1 as LNHDA and CDR2 as SQIVND (reference sequence). The length of the CDR3 is 17 residues. Unmatched junction bases numbered 8, after V lost 4 bases and J lost 2 bases. In DNA form, the CDR3 reads TGTGCCAGTAGTAACCCCGGACTAGCGGGCTACACAGATACGCAGTATTTT. Its protein product is CASSNPGLAGYTDTQYF.

This clonotype turned up a few times. V and J are TRBV6-2 or TRBV6-3 and TRBJ2-1, with 10 bases lining up with TRBD2. CDR1 and CDR2 from the germline V gene are MNHEY and SVGEGT. This CDR3 has 16 residues. J gave up 14 bases and V 2 bases, and 15 bases lay outside the gene matches. The CDR3 sequence is CASSYGRSPSGSGEFF. The CDR3 coding sequence is TGTGCCAGCAGTTACGGTAGATCTCCTAGCGGGAGTGGGGAGTTCTTC.

This sequence joins TRBV20-1 and TRBJ2-1; perhaps D is TRBD1 or TRBD2 (5 bases each). Germline V gives CDR1 DFQATT, CDR2 SNEGSKA (reference sequence). Trimming took 3 bases from V and 5 from J, leaving 17 bases between them. This CDR3 has 15 amino acids. CDR3 protein: CSASTRERGHNEQFF. The CDR3 bases are TGCAGTGCTAGTACTAGAGAAAGGGGACACAATGAGCAGTTCTTC.

The chain is built from TRBV20-1 and TRBJ2-1; D is perhaps TRBD2 (5 bases). CDR1 DFQATT and CDR2 SNEGSKA come from the germline V gene (reference sequence). This CDR3 has 14 amino acids. V was clipped by 1 base and J by 3 bases, with 10 bases between them. In nucleotides, the CDR3 is TGCAGTGCTAGAGGGGCAACTAGCTACAATGAGCAGTTCTTC. As protein: CSARGATSYNEQFF.

The chain has TRBV19 and TRBJ2-7, with TRBD1 matching over 12 bases. The length of the CDR3 is 15 residues. Germline CDR1 reads LNHDA; CDR2 reads SQIVND (reference sequence). Trimming removed 2 bases from V and 6 bases from J; junction bases left unmatched: 5. In DNA, the CDR3 is TGTGCCAGTAGTATAACCGGGACAGGGGGCGCCGAGCAGTACTTC. Residues: CASSITGTGGAEQYF.

The table lists this clonotype with a few counts. The rearrangement links TRBV7-2 to TRBJ2-7; 10 positions agree with TRBD2. Germline lookup yields CDR1 SGHTA and CDR2 FQGNSA. The CDR3 runs to 15 residues. Trimming cost V 1 base and J 6 bases; bases outside gene matches: 6. The CDR3 here is CASSLGPSGSSEQYF. CDR3 coding DNA: TGTGCCAGCAGCTTAGGTCCTAGCGGGAGTAGCGAGCAGTACTTC.

The table lists this clonotype with a few counts. CDR3 coding DNA: TGCGCCAGCAGTGAGTCGAGGGGTGGCTCACCCCTCCACTTT. It encodes CASSESRGGSPLHF. The chain combines TRBV10-2 with TRBJ1-6; D perhaps matches TRBD1 (5 bases). The CDR3 runs to 14 residues. Deletions cut 0 bases from V and 10 bases from J, with 10 bases between. The germline V gene has CDR1 WSHSY and CDR2 SAAADI.

The rearrangement uses TRBV2 and TRBJ2-5; a possible D gene is TRBD2 (6 bases). Germline V gene data show CDR1 as SNHLY and CDR2 as FYNNEI. V was cut by 4 bases and J by 3 bases, with 9 bases left in between. CDR3 size: 13 residues. The CDR3 reads CASSGDWEETQYF. The CDR3 DNA is TGTGCCAGCAGTGGGGACTGGGAAGAGACCCAGTACTTC.

This clonotype has more than one count but fewer than ten. The chain links TRBV24-1 to TRBJ2-5; TRBD2 aligns across 9 bases. V lost 6 bases to trimming and J lost 2 bases; unmatched junction nucleotides: 9. Germline values: CDR1 KGHDR, CDR2 SFDVKD. The CDR3 covers 16 residues. The CDR3 coding sequence is TGTGCCACCAGTTCGGGGAATAGCGGGAGTCAAGAGACCCAGTACTTC. Translating it yields CATSSGNSGSQETQYF.

The chain is built from TRBV7-3 and TRBJ2-1; D is possibly TRBD1 (5 bases). V lost 2 bases to trimming and J lost 0 bases, with 11 bases between them. CDR1 is SGHTA and CDR2 is FQGTGA in the germline V gene. This CDR3 region has 16 residues. CDR3 residues: CASSLGAGSSYNEQFF. DNA for the CDR3: TGTGCCAGCAGCTTAGGGGCCGGAAGCTCCTACAATGAGCAGTTCTTC.

CDR3 DNA: TGCAGTGCTAGAGCGGACAGCCTCTCTGGAAACACCATATATTTT. Amino acid sequence: CSARADSLSGNTIYF. The gene calls are TRBV20-1 and TRBJ1-3; possibly TRBD1 for D (6 bases). V was pared by 1 base and J by 0 bases, with 10 bases between. There are 15 residues in the CDR3. Germline values: CDR1 DFQATT, CDR2 SNEGSKA (reference sequence).

There are a few counts of this clonotype. V gene TRBV5-8 combines with J gene TRBJ1-5, with D possibly TRBD1 on 5 matching bases. Germline V CDR1 and CDR2: SGHTS, YDEGEE. V lost 1 base and J 4 bases, leaving 9 bases between the germline ends. CDR3 length equals 14 residues. The CDR3 is CASSLTGFNQPQHF. In nucleotides, the CDR3 is TGTGCCAGCAGCTTGACAGGTTTTAATCAGCCCCAGCATTTT.

This clonotype was observed a handful of times. CDR3 sequence: CASSPRTEPTGELFF. The DNA for the CDR3 is TGCGCCAGCAGCCCTCGAACAGAACCCACCGGGGAGCTGTTTTTT. This chain connects TRBV4-1 to TRBJ2-2, with D unresolved. Trimming cost V 4 bases and J 4 bases, with 13 bases left between them. Germline CDR1 reads MGHRA; CDR2 reads YSYEKL. This CDR3 is 15 amino acids long.

V is TRBV4-1 and J is TRBJ2-2; D gene ambiguous. Germline CDR1 MGHRA, CDR2 YSYEKL. This CDR3 region has 15 residues. V was clipped by 0 bases and J by 4 bases, with 9 bases between them. The CDR3 region is CASSQDERATGELFF. Here the CDR3 DNA reads TGCGCCAGCAGCCAAGATGAAAGGGCCACCGGGGAGCTGTTTTTT.

The chain joins TRBV30 to TRBJ2-1; D perhaps matches TRBD1 (6 bases). The CDR3 runs to 14 residues. Germline V gene sequence: CDR1 GTSNPN, CDR2 SVGIG (reference sequence). Trimming cost V 3 bases and J 10 bases, with 19 bases left between them. CDR3 residues: CAWRGAGGTLEQFF. In nucleotides, the CDR3 is TGTGCCTGGAGGGGGGCCGGCGGAACCTTGGAGCAGTTCTTC.

This clonotype was seen a few times. This chain links TRBV24-1 with TRBJ2-1; D not certain. There are 14 residues in the CDR3. From germline, CDR1 is KGHDR and CDR2 SFDVKD. With 0 bases removed from V and 8 bases from J, the gap between germline ends came to 10 bases. In DNA form, the CDR3 reads TGTGCCACCAGTGATTTGTTTACCGGACATGAGCAGTTCTTC. It encodes CATSDLFTGHEQFF.

The CDR3 region is CASSTNSEQFF. The CDR3 coding sequence is TGTGCCAGCAGCACCAATAGTGAGCAGTTCTTC. The chain employs TRBV12-3 or TRBV12-4 and TRBJ2-1; no definite D call. The CDR3 extends over 11 amino acids. The ends were cut back, 6 bases at V and 9 bases at J, with 9 bases in the middle.

This clonotype showed up just a few times. This chain joins TRBV6-6 and TRBJ2-7; a weak D match, TRBD1 (5 bases). This CDR3 has 14 amino acids. CDR1 and CDR2 (germline): MNHNY, SVGAGI (reference sequence). V lost 6 bases and J lost 2, with 14 bases in between. In nucleotides, the CDR3 is TGTGCCAGCAGCCCCCGCCTGACAGCCTACGAGCAGTACTTC. Its translation: CASSPRLTAYEQYF.

The chain combines TRBV7-9 with TRBJ2-1; 9 nucleotides line up with TRBD1. J was trimmed by 2 bases and V by 6 bases; bases with no gene match: 5. CDR3 length: 15 amino acids. Germline CDR1 reads SEHNR; CDR2 reads FQNEAQ (reference sequence). The chain's CDR3 is CASRSGTGTYNEQFF. DNA for the CDR3: TGTGCCAGCAGGTCCGGGACAGGGACCTACAATGAGCAGTTCTTC.

This clonotype was picked up one time. The V gene is TRBV6-6, the J gene TRBJ1-3; possibly TRBD1 for D (6 bases). V lost 7 bases and J 0 bases, leaving 13 bases between the germline ends. The germline V gene encodes CDR1 MNHNY and CDR2 SVGAGI (reference sequence). The CDR3 is 15 amino acids. CDR3 sequence (DNA): TGTGCCAGCACCCCGGACAGTAGCTCTGGAAACACCATATATTTT. Protein: CASTPDSSSGNTIYF.